Below, 17 T cell receptor beta chains from the same sample are listed, as sequenced in a study of cytotoxic CD8 clonotypes in ibrutinib-treated CLL (dated by TCRdb to the early 2020s). The library was built by means of the immunoSEQ multiplex PCR assay. What TCRdb holds here is the immuneACCESS table cut down to in-frame rearrangements. Part of the clones is not present; checked against another copy, under half of the missing clones reflect an unresolved V gene, and the others are unexplained. For this sample there are around 40,000 clones; roughly three quarters appear just once. Roughly a tenth of the sample is taken by the ten largest. This specimen's time point label, interpreted: progressive disease on ibrutinib. The sample in question was PBMCs, obtained at disease progression, from a patient treated with ibrutinib. These receptors were collected from a human donor with chronic lymphocytic leukemia.

The rearrangement joins TRBV5-4 to TRBJ2-1; TRBD2 agrees at 8 bases. This CDR3 comprises 15 residues. The germline CDR1 and CDR2 sequences are SGHNT and YYREEE (reference sequence). Trimming removed 4 bases from V and 6 bases from J; junction bases left unmatched: 9. The CDR3 DNA is TGTGCCAGCAGCCGGCCGGGACTAGACTCCAATGAGCAGTTCTTC. Its protein product is CASSRPGLDSNEQFF.

This clone has just one count. The chain has TRBV11-3 and TRBJ1-5; TRBD1 agrees at 7 bases. Germline trimming cut 10 bases from V and 3 bases from J; bases unmatched to any gene: 12. This CDR3 is 15 amino acids long. CDR1 and CDR2 from the germline V gene are SGHNT and YENEEA. The CDR3: CANQVGRGHNQPQHF. The CDR3 DNA is TGTGCCAACCAAGTGGGGAGGGGGCACAATCAGCCCCAGCATTTT.

V gene TRBV28 combines with J gene TRBJ1-5; D uncertain. The CDR3 is 11 amino acids. Deletions cut 6 bases from V and 3 bases from J, with 3 bases between. Germline V lookup: CDR1 MDHEN, CDR2 SYDVKM. CDR3 nucleotides: TGTGCCAGCAGCACCAATCAGCCCCAGCATTTT. It is translated as CASSTNQPQHF. Drawing the rest from reference TRBV28 and TRBJ1-5, the complete variable domain is DVKVTQSSRYLVKRTGEKVFLECVQDMDHENMFWYRQDPGLGLRLIYFSYDVKMKEKGDIPEGYSVSREKKERFSLILESASTNQTSMYLCASSTNQPQHFGDGTRLSIL.

The chain has TRBV25-1 and TRBJ2-4, with D uncertain. This CDR3 has 16 amino acids. Germline V gene data show CDR1 as MGHDK and CDR2 as SYGVNS. Trimming shortened V by 1 base and J by 1 base, and 11 bases separated the two germline ends. DNA of the CDR3: TGTGCCAGCAGTGAATCAGGCCACCTGGCCAAAAACATTCAGTACTTC. It translates to CASSESGHLAKNIQYF.

This clone has more than one count but fewer than ten. The chain links TRBV4-1 to TRBJ2-7; either TRBD1 or TRBD2 may supply D (5 bases each). The CDR3 sequence is 14 residues long. V was trimmed by 4 bases and J by 3 bases, leaving 13 bases between them. Germline CDR1 MGHRA, CDR2 YSYEKL. CDR3 DNA sequence: TGCGCCAGCAGCCCGACCAGAGGGGACTACGAGCAGTACTTC. Amino acids: CASSPTRGDYEQYF.

V usage is TRBV5-4 and J usage is TRBJ2-7; 7 bases are a match to TRBD1. The CDR3 runs 14 residues. The V and J ends lost 2 bases and 3 bases, in that order; junction bases with no gene match: 5. Germline CDR1 SGHNT, CDR2 YYREEE (reference sequence). The CDR3 sequence is CASSLSTGSYEQYF. The CDR3 DNA reads TGTGCCAGCAGCTTATCGACAGGGAGCTACGAGCAGTACTTC.

The V gene is TRBV5-6, the J gene TRBJ2-2, with TRBD2 matching 7 bases. J lost 4 bases, V lost 4 bases, and 16 bases had no gene match. CDR1 is SGHDT and CDR2 is YYEEEE in the germline V gene. The CDR3 length is 18 residues. The CDR3 sequence: CASSPHTSWEGTTGELFF. The CDR3 nucleotides are TGTGCCAGCAGCCCACATACCTCGTGGGAGGGGACCACCGGGGAGCTGTTTTTT.

The chain's CDR3 is CAHRGGADTQYF. In DNA form, the CDR3 reads TGTGCCCACCGAGGGGGCGCAGATACGCAGTATTTT. The chain links TRBV30 to TRBJ2-3, with 7 bases matching TRBD1. V gave up 8 bases and J gave up 4 bases; unmatched junction bases: 6. This CDR3 comprises 12 residues. CDR1 and CDR2 from the germline V gene are GTSNPN and SVGIG (reference sequence). The whole variable domain, remainder taken from reference TRBV30 and TRBJ2-3, is SQTIHQWPATLVQPVGSPLSLECTVEGTSNPNLYWYRQAAGRGLQLLFYSVGIGQISSEVPQNLSASRPQDRQFILSSKKLLLSDSGFYLCAHRGGADTQYFGPGTRLTVL.

The chain carries TRBV15 and TRBJ2-2; TRBD1 is a possible D gene (6 bases). The CDR3 loop spans 15 amino acids. The germline gives CDR1 LNHNV, CDR2 YYDKDF (reference sequence). The V and J ends lost 1 base and 3 bases respectively, with 9 bases between them. The CDR3 reads CATSRGTAYTGELFF. As DNA, the CDR3 is TGTGCCACCAGCAGAGGGACAGCGTACACCGGGGAGCTGTTTTTT. Looking up the rest from reference TRBV15 and TRBJ2-2 gives the full variable domain: DAMVIQNPRYQVTQFGKPVTLSCSQTLNHNVMYWYQQKSSQAPKLLFHYYDKDFNNEADTPDNFQSRRPNTSFCFLDIRSPGLGDTAMYLCATSRGTAYTGELFFGEGSRLTVL.

The chain couples TRBV19 to TRBJ1-2; TRBD1 might be the D (5 bases). The V end was cut by 6 bases, the J end by 7 bases, with 27 bases between. The CDR3 length is 17 residues. Germline V gives CDR1 LNHDA, CDR2 SQIVND (reference sequence). The CDR3 region is CASSNPFSPDRGVGYTF. In nucleotides, the CDR3 is TGTGCCAGTAGCAACCCATTTAGCCCTGACAGAGGGGTTGGCTACACCTTC.

The chain employs TRBV19 and TRBJ2-2, with TRBD2 as a possible D gene (5 bases). Trimming shortened V by 0 bases and J by 5 bases, and 7 bases separated the two germline ends. The CDR3 has 14 residues. From germline, CDR1 is LNHDA and CDR2 SQIVND (reference sequence). The CDR3, as DNA: TGTGCCAGTAGTATAGATCGGGGAACCGGGGAGCTGTTTTTT. It yields the protein CASSIDRGTGELFF.

This chain joins TRBV19 and TRBJ2-7; TRBD1 matches at 10 bases. V shed 2 bases and J 1 base; nucleotides not matched to a gene: 14. CDR1 is LNHDA, CDR2 SQIVND, per germline (reference sequence). The CDR3 has 19 amino acids. The CDR3 loop is CASSISPPRQGASSYEQYF. The CDR3 nucleotides are TGTGCCAGTAGTATAAGCCCCCCTAGACAGGGGGCCAGTTCCTACGAGCAGTACTTC.

The V call is TRBV6-1, the J call TRBJ2-5; D call uncertain. V was shortened by 4 bases and J by 5 bases, with 8 bases between the two germline ends. The germline CDR1 and CDR2 sequences are MNHNS and SASEGT. The CDR3 sequence is 12 residues long. This CDR3 is CASSGGGETQYF. In DNA form, the CDR3 reads TGTGCCAGCAGTGGGGGTGGGGAGACCCAGTACTTC.

V and J are TRBV7-9 and TRBJ1-2, with 10 bases matching TRBD1. Germline CDR1 is SEHNR and CDR2 is FQNEAQ (reference sequence). V shed 3 bases, J shed 3 bases, and the junction held 4 bases outside the gene matches. The length of the CDR3 is 15 residues. The CDR3 DNA follows: TGTGCCAGCAGCTTGGGGACAGGGGAGTACTATGGCTACACCTTC. As protein: CASSLGTGEYYGYTF.

The gene calls are TRBV6-6 and TRBJ1-2; TRBD1 is a possible D gene (6 bases). Germline V gives CDR1 MNHNY, CDR2 SVGAGI (reference sequence). The length of the CDR3 is 14 residues. Trimming removed 5 bases at V and 3 bases at J, with 13 bases between. CDR3 nucleotides: TGTGCCAGCAGTCATACAGGGATCGACTATGGCTACACCTTC. Translated: CASSHTGIDYGYTF.

This CDR3 reads CASSAHSGNTIYF. The CDR3 DNA is TGTGCCAGCAGTGCCCACTCTGGAAACACCATATATTTT. The chain combines TRBV6-4 with TRBJ1-3; D unresolved. Trimming left V 4 bases short and J 0 bases short, with 4 bases between. The CDR3 length is 13 residues. In germline, CDR1 is MRHNA, CDR2 SNTAGT.

CDR3 sequence reads: CASSYGGPSTDTQYF. DNA for the CDR3: TGTGCCAGCAGTTATGGGGGGCCGAGCACAGATACGCAGTATTTT. The chain uses TRBV6-6 and TRBJ2-3; D may correspond to TRBD1 or TRBD2 (6 bases each). The CDR3 sequence is 15 residues long. V was trimmed by 3 bases and J by 0 bases, leaving 10 bases between them. The V gene's germline CDR1 is MNHNY and CDR2 SVGAGI (reference sequence).